This T cell receptor (beta chain) is from a study of T cell changes during pregnancy in multiple sclerosis. This table comes from immunoSEQ multiplex PCR, and its TCRdb copy is limited to in-frame clones, with some not included. The sample shows roughly 40,000 clones, 84% of them seen only once. The clonotype comes from a female donor with multiple sclerosis, enrolled in a pregnancy study. Sequencing was performed on CD4+ T cells from peripheral blood mononuclear cells, taken before pregnancy.

CDR3 amino acids: CASSYSRLSDNEQFF. The CDR3 DNA follows: TGTGCCAGCAGTTACTCGCGTCTTTCCGACAATGAGCAGTTCTTC. This chain uses TRBV6-5 with TRBJ2-1; no clear D. CDR1 is MNHEY and CDR2 is SVGAGI in the germline V gene. The CDR3 is 15 residues long. V lost 0 bases and J 5 bases, leaving 11 bases between the germline ends.